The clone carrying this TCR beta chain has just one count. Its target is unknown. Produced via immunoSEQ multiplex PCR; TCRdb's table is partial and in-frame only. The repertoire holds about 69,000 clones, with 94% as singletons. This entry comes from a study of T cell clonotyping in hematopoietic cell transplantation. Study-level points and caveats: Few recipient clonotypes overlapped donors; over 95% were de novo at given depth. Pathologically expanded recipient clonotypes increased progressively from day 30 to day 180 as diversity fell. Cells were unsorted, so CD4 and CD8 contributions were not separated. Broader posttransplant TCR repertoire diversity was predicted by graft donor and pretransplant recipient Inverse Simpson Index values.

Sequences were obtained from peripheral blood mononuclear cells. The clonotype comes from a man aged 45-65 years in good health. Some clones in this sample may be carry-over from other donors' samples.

CDR3 in amino acids: CASSFGFGTIYF. The CDR3 DNA reads TGTGCCAGCAGCTTCGGTTTTGGCACCATATATTTT. The rearrangement joins TRBV7-2 to TRBJ1-3; D is undetermined. CDR1 and CDR2 from the germline V gene are SGHTA and FQGNSA. Trimming shortened V by 3 bases and J by 9 bases, and 9 bases separated the two germline ends. The CDR3 is 12 amino acids.